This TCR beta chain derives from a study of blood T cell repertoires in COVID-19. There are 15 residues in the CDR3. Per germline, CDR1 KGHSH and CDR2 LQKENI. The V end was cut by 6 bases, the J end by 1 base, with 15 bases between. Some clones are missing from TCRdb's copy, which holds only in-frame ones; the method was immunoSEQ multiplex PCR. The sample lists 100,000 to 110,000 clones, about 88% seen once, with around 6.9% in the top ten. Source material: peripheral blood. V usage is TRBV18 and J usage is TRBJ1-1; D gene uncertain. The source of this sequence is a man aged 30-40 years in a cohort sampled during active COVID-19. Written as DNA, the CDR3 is TGTGCCAGCTCTGCAGCGTCGGGGAAGAACACTGAAGCTTTCTTT. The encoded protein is CASSAASGKNTEAFF.